One and the same sample provided the 3 T cell receptor beta chains below, sequenced in a study of blood T cell repertoires in COVID-19. Profiled with immunoSEQ multiplex PCR; TCRdb holds only in-frame clones, not every one. The table shows around 160,000 clones, with more than 85% occurring only once. The sequencing sample was made of peripheral blood. Receptor source: an older woman with COVID-19, enrolled during active disease.

This chain joins TRBV15 and TRBJ1-1; possible D gene TRBD1, 5 bases. Looked up from germline, CDR1 is LNHNV and CDR2 is YYDKDF (reference sequence). The CDR3 runs to 13 residues. Trimming took off 2 bases at V and 8 bases at J, with 12 bases between the two ends. CDR3 loop: CATSRPDPGEAFF. In nucleotides, the CDR3 is TGTGCCACCAGCAGACCCGACCCAGGGGAAGCTTTCTTT.

The rearrangement uses TRBV10-3 and TRBJ1-6, with a weak D call TRBD1 (5 bases). Germline V lookup: CDR1 ENHRY, CDR2 SYGVKD. The CDR3 length is 15 residues. Deletions cut 3 bases from V and 4 bases from J, with 10 bases between. DNA for the CDR3: TGTGCCATCAGTGATGGGGCCCCTTATAATTCACCCCTCCACTTT. This codes for CAISDGAPYNSPLHF.

The V call is TRBV4-1, the J call TRBJ1-5, with D unresolved. V was shortened by 2 bases and J by 0 bases, with 8 bases between the two germline ends. The CDR3 covers 15 residues. The V gene's germline CDR1 is MGHRA and CDR2 YSYEKL. The CDR3 spells CASSQRGDSNQPQHF. CDR3 in DNA: TGCGCCAGCAGCCAACGGGGAGATAGCAATCAGCCCCAGCATTTT.